Below are 5 T cell receptor beta chains sequenced from a single sample in a study of T cell repertoires in cytomegalovirus infection (dated by TCRdb to the late 2010s). Their specific antigens are unknown. For sequencing, an Illumina HiSeq 1500 was employed. TCRdb trimmed public reads at Q25 via fastp, called clones via MiXCR and kept in-frame beta chains. Each entry merges the rows of one CDR3 protein and shows their most common DNA and genes. Within this sample are about 500,000 distinct CDR3 sequences, with 33% of them counted one time only. Jointly, the top ten make up roughly 15% of the sample. According to the study, the label for this sample's treatment or condition signals: in vitro stimulation with specific CMV peptide epitopes to enrich CMV-specific T cells. The sample in question was cultured PBMCs, obtained from culture after CMV antigen stimulation. The receptors stem from a human donor in good health (CMV status not recorded). Some clones in this sample may be carry-over from other donors' samples.

This clonotype was counted a few times. The chain employs TRBV7-2 and TRBJ1-5; 9 bases fit TRBD1. CDR1 is SGHTA, CDR2 FQGNSA, per germline. Trimming at V came to 7 bases and at J to 0 bases, leaving 4 bases not matched to a gene. CDR3 size: 15 residues. The CDR3 is CASKQGAFSNQPQHF. The CDR3 coding sequence is TGTGCCAGCAAACAGGGGGCCTTTAGCAATCAGCCCCAGCATTTT.

This chain joins TRBV11-2 and TRBJ2-1, with 12 bases aligning to TRBD1. CDR3 length: 18 residues. Trimming cost V 4 bases and J 6 bases; bases outside gene matches: 13. Per germline, CDR1 SGHAT and CDR2 FQNNGV. The CDR3 region is CASSSFLGGDRGLNEQFF. For the CDR3, the DNA is TGTGCCAGCAGCTCATTCCTCGGCGGGGACAGGGGGCTCAATGAGCAGTTCTTC.

The gene calls are TRBV7-2 and TRBJ1-6; 7 nucleotides align to TRBD1. Germline V gives CDR1 SGHTA, CDR2 FQGNSA. V lost 6 bases, J lost 6 bases, and 5 bases stayed unmatched. CDR3 length equals 14 residues. The CDR3 sequence: CASRSQGSNSPLHF. CDR3 coding DNA: TGTGCCAGCAGATCACAGGGGTCTAATTCACCCCTCCACTTT.

The chain recombines TRBV7-8 with TRBJ2-1, with 9 bases identical to TRBD2. The CDR3 covers 15 residues. Trimming at V came to 4 bases and at J to 8 bases, leaving 9 bases not matched to a gene. The germline CDR1 and CDR2 sequences are SGHVS and FQNEAQ. The CDR3 DNA reads TGTGCCAGCAGCTCTCTAGCGGGGAAAAGGGATGAGCAGTTCTTC. Its translation: CASSSLAGKRDEQFF.

Written as DNA, the CDR3 is TGTGCCAGCAGCCGAGGAGGGTACGATGAGCAGTTCTTC. Translating gives CASSRGGYDEQFF. The chain couples TRBV7-3 to TRBJ2-1; D may be TRBD2 (6 bases). Germline values: CDR1 SGHTA, CDR2 FQGTGA. This CDR3 has 13 amino acids. The ends were cut back, 5 bases at V and 8 bases at J, with 13 bases in the middle.